The next 31 T cell receptor beta chains were all read from a single sample in a study of CD8+CD57+ T cells in acquired aplastic anemia. It was patients with CD8+CD57+ cell expansion by flow cytometry who were chosen for sequencing. TCR beta VDJ and CDR3 profiling used genomic DNA as template. TCRdb reprocessed the reads with MiXCR, giving one entry per CDR3 protein. The table records hundreds of thousands of distinct CDR3 sequences, 25% to 40% of them present only once. The sequencing input was sorted CD4+, CD8+, or CD8+CD57+ T cells (not recorded which) from PBMCs. The origin of the receptors is a human donor with aplastic anemia.

This clonotype has a handful of counts. The chain links TRBV28 to TRBJ1-5; no clear D. The CDR3 has 11 amino acids. Per germline, CDR1 MDHEN and CDR2 SYDVKM. Trimming took off 6 bases at V and 7 bases at J, with 7 bases between the two ends. CDR3 sequence reads: CASRQVQPQHF. In DNA form, the CDR3 reads TGTGCCAGCAGGCAAGTCCAGCCCCAGCATTTT. The full variable domain, its missing parts supplied by reference TRBV28 and TRBJ1-5, is DVKVTQSSRYLVKRTGEKVFLECVQDMDHENMFWYRQDPGLGLRLIYFSYDVKMKEKGDIPEGYSVSREKKERFSLILESASTNQTSMYLCASRQVQPQHFGDGTRLSIL.

This clonotype was counted ten times or more. V usage is TRBV24-1 and J usage is TRBJ1-4; D is perhaps TRBD1 (6 bases). This CDR3 is built from 13 residues. Germline V gene lookup returns CDR1 KGHDR and CDR2 SFDVKD. The ends were cut back, 3 bases at V and 10 bases at J, with 11 bases in the middle. The CDR3 DNA sequence: TGTGCCACCAGTGATGGACAGTCCGGAAAACTGTTTTTT. Encoded protein: CATSDGQSGKLFF.

This clonotype showed up many times. V usage is TRBV4-3 and J usage is TRBJ1-2; D not resolved. There are 13 residues in the CDR3. V was clipped by 0 bases and J by 7 bases, with 9 bases between them. Germline V gene data show CDR1 as LGHNA and CDR2 as YSLEER. The CDR3 protein is CASSQDPGSGYTF. The CDR3 coding sequence is TGCGCCAGCAGCCAAGATCCGGGGTCTGGCTACACCTTC.

Of note for this clonotype: A read error may produce the germline difference seen at one junction end. This chain connects TRBV4-1 to TRBJ1-2; possibly TRBD1 for D (5 bases). This CDR3 is built from 15 residues. From germline, CDR1 is MGHRA and CDR2 YSYEKL. CDR3 residues: CASSHPQQRDYGCTF. The CDR3 DNA reads as TGCGCCAGCAGCCACCCGCAGCAACGGGACTATGGCTGCACCTTC.

This clonotype has just a few counts. The chain recombines TRBV12-3 or TRBV12-4 with TRBJ1-1; D is possibly TRBD1 (6 bases). This CDR3 contains 15 residues. The ends were cut back, 6 bases at V and 4 bases at J, with 18 bases in the middle. The CDR3 coding sequence is TGTGCCAGCAGCCCGACCAGGGGCGTAGGCACTGAAGCTTTCTTT. It is translated as CASSPTRGVGTEAFF.

This chain links TRBV19 with TRBJ1-1; D possibly corresponds to TRBD1 (5 bases). Germline CDR1 reads LNHDA; CDR2 reads SQIVND (reference sequence). Trimming stripped 7 bases from V and 0 bases from J, with 15 bases between. The CDR3 is made up of 15 amino acids. The CDR3 region is CASTEQGLVNTEAFF. Here the CDR3 DNA reads TGTGCCAGTACCGAGCAGGGCCTCGTGAACACTGAAGCTTTCTTT.

As to this clonotype: A much more abundant neighbour one base away suggests this may be a read error. The chain couples TRBV20-1 to TRBJ1-6, with D tentatively TRBD1 (5 bases). The CDR3 has 14 amino acids. CDR1 is DFQATT, CDR2 SNEGSKA, per germline (reference sequence). The CDR3 here is CSAREIGRDSPPHF. The CDR3 DNA is TGCAGTGCTAGAGAAATCGGTCGGGACTCACCCCCCCACTTT.

J is TRBJ2-5 and V is TRBV9, with 8 nucleotides matching TRBD2. The CDR3 sequence is 16 residues long. Trimming removed 4 bases from V and 4 bases from J; junction bases left unmatched: 12. Germline values: CDR1 SGDLS, CDR2 YYNGEE. The CDR3 spells CASSPEVGLVGETQYF. DNA for the CDR3: TGTGCCAGCAGCCCCGAAGTGGGACTAGTGGGAGAGACCCAGTACTTC.

This clonotype was seen at least ten times. This sequence joins TRBV12-3 or TRBV12-4 and TRBJ2-3; 8 bases agree with TRBD1. The CDR3 contains 16 residues. With V trimmed by 4 bases and J by 4 bases, 10 bases remained unmatched. The CDR3 DNA follows: TGTGCCAGCAGTTCCCCCTTGGACAGGGAGGCAGATACGCAGTATTTT. Its protein is CASSSPLDREADTQYF.

This clonotype was detected many times. The chain employs TRBV15 and TRBJ2-7, with 9 bases matching TRBD1. The CDR3 is 15 amino acids. Germline V gene lookup returns CDR1 LNHNV and CDR2 YYDKDF (reference sequence). After removal of 5 bases from V and 3 bases from J, the junction contained 8 bases not matched to a gene. This CDR3 is CATSLPVTGGYEQYF. CDR3 nucleotide sequence: TGTGCCACCAGCCTTCCCGTGACAGGGGGCTACGAGCAGTACTTC.

The V gene is TRBV15, the J gene TRBJ2-7; D perhaps matches TRBD2 (5 bases). Germline assignment: CDR1 LNHNV and CDR2 YYDKDF (reference sequence). CDR3 length: 14 amino acids. Trimming stripped 3 bases from V and 2 bases from J, with 11 bases between. CDR3 protein: CATSSRTVTYEQYF. The DNA of the CDR3 is TGTGCCACCAGCAGTAGGACTGTCACCTACGAGCAGTACTTC.

The J gene is TRBJ2-2, the V gene TRBV4-2; D uncertain. Trimming removed 6 bases at V and 3 bases at J, with 17 bases between. Germline V CDR1 and CDR2: LGHNA, YNFKEQ. The CDR3 length is 16 residues. DNA of the CDR3: TGTGCCAGCAGACGCACAAGCCTAAGTGACACCGGGGAGCTGTTTTTT. It yields the protein CASRRTSLSDTGELFF.

This chain uses TRBV19 with TRBJ1-1; TRBD1 might be the D (5 bases). The length of the CDR3 is 18 residues. Germline CDR1 is LNHDA and CDR2 is SQIVND (reference sequence). The V end was cut by 3 bases, the J end by 1 base, with 21 bases between. This CDR3 reads CASSIALGQGWANTEAFF. As DNA, the CDR3 is TGTGCCAGTAGTATTGCTCTCGGGCAGGGTTGGGCGAACACTGAAGCTTTCTTT.

The chain couples TRBV5-1 to TRBJ1-1, with D maybe TRBD1 (6 bases). CDR1 is SGHRS, CDR2 YFSETQ, per germline. The V gene lost 0 bases and the J gene lost 8 bases, with 14 bases spanning the gap. The CDR3 is 14 residues long. The CDR3 region has the DNA TGCGCCAGCAGCTTGGCCGCGGGGGGGCGAGAAGCTTTCTTT. Encoded protein: CASSLAAGGREAFF. The full variable domain, completed using reference TRBV5-1 and TRBJ1-1, is KAGVTQTPRYLIKTRGQQVTLSCSPISGHRSVSWYQQTPGQGLQFLFEYFSETQRNKGNFPGRFSGRQFSNSRSEMNVSTLELGDSALYLCASSLAAGGREAFFGQGTRLTVV.

V and J are TRBV11-2 and TRBJ1-4, with TRBD1 as a possible D gene (5 bases). Germline CDR1 and CDR2: SGHAT and FQNNGV. Trimming took off 0 bases at V and 17 bases at J, with 13 bases between the two ends. The CDR3 length is 12 residues. The CDR3 coding sequence is TGTGCCAGCAGCTTAGAATATGACAGTTTATTTTTT. Translating gives CASSLEYDSLFF.

On this clonotype itself: A much larger clone is a single base away; this may be a read error. The chain is built from TRBV6-1 and TRBJ1-6, with a weak D call TRBD1 (5 bases). The CDR3 contains 12 residues. Germline V gene sequence: CDR1 MNHNS, CDR2 SASEGT. Trimming cost V 8 bases and J 10 bases, with 12 bases left between them. The CDR3 loop reads CASGRARSPLHF. CDR3 DNA: TGTGCCAGCGGCAGGGCGAGGTCACCCCTCCACTTT.

The chain combines TRBV19 with TRBJ2-7; D call uncertain. The tail of the sequence fits TRBJ2-5 better, so the J call may be wrong. Germline V gene sequence: CDR1 LNHDA, CDR2 SQIVND (reference sequence). The CDR3 length is 13 residues. The CDR3 bases are TGTGCCAGTAGTATGGGCCCCCAAGAGACCCAGTACTTC. It codes for CASSMGPQETQYF.

The chain carries TRBV5-8 and TRBJ1-1; D is unresolved. From germline, CDR1 is SGHTS and CDR2 YDEGEE. CDR3 length: 14 amino acids. Trimming took off 0 bases at V and 4 bases at J, with 10 bases between the two ends. For the CDR3, the DNA is TGTGCCAGCAGCTTGGGCCGGAGAGGCACTGAAGCTTTCTTT. Encoded protein: CASSLGRRGTEAFF.

V usage is TRBV20-1 and J usage is TRBJ2-7; possible D gene TRBD2, 5 bases. Trimming pared 0 bases from V and 7 bases from J, leaving 19 bases between. This CDR3 contains 15 residues. CDR1 and CDR2 (germline): DFQATT, SNEGSKA (reference sequence). For the CDR3, the DNA is TGCAGTGCTAGAGATCTTGTGGAAGGGTCGGGGGAGCAGTACTTC. Translation: CSARDLVEGSGEQYF.

This rearrangement joins TRBV6-2 or TRBV6-3 to TRBJ2-7; D gene unclear. The CDR3 totals 13 residues. V gave up 3 bases and J gave up 10 bases, with 16 bases separating them. Germline values: CDR1 MNHEY, CDR2 SVGEGT. DNA for the CDR3: TGTGCCAGCAGTTATACCCGGGTCTACAAACAGTACTTC. It encodes CASSYTRVYKQYF.

The rearrangement uses TRBV6-1 and TRBJ2-7; TRBD2 aligns across 12 bases. Germline V lookup: CDR1 MNHNS, CDR2 SASEGT. Trimming removed 6 bases from V and 5 bases from J; junction bases left unmatched: 8. This CDR3 has 15 residues. The CDR3 here is CASRNPLAGGHEQYF. The CDR3 DNA follows: TGTGCCAGCAGGAACCCACTAGCGGGAGGTCACGAGCAGTACTTC.

The CDR3 bases are TGCGCCACCCACCGGGACAGGGGGCTTGGAGAGACCCAGTACTTC. Amino acid sequence: CATHRDRGLGETQYF. The chain is built from TRBV10-2 and TRBJ2-5; 12 bases agree with TRBD1. With 10 bases clipped from V and 4 bases from J, the junction kept 10 bases outside the gene matches. The CDR3 loop spans 15 amino acids. CDR1 and CDR2 from the germline V gene are WSHSY and SAAADI.

This clonotype was detected ten times or more. V and J are TRBV5-1 and TRBJ1-3; D is undetermined. The germline V gene encodes CDR1 SGHRS and CDR2 YFSETQ. Trimming took 4 bases from V and 0 from J, leaving 8 bases between them. This CDR3 has 14 amino acids. CDR3: CASSELGSGNTIYF. The CDR3 bases are TGCGCCAGCAGCGAGTTAGGCTCTGGAAACACCATATATTTT.

About this clonotype itself: It is likely a read error, because the conserved phenylalanine at the end of the CDR3 is missing. This chain joins TRBV15 and TRBJ2-6; D remains ambiguous. CDR3 length: 13 amino acids. The V gene's germline CDR1 is LNHNV and CDR2 YYDKDF (reference sequence). Trimming left V 6 bases short and J 5 bases short, with 8 bases between. The CDR3: CATSIDRANVLTS. For the CDR3, the DNA is TGTGCCACCAGTATAGACAGGGCCAACGTCCTGACTTCC.

V and J are TRBV9 and TRBJ2-7, with TRBD1 matching over 9 bases. After removal of 3 bases from V and 3 bases from J, the junction contained 4 bases not matched to a gene. The CDR3 runs 14 residues. Germline CDR1 reads SGDLS; CDR2 reads YYNGEE. CDR3 nucleotide sequence: TGTGCCAGCAGCGGTGGGGGACAGGGCTACGAGCAGTACTTC. Translating it yields CASSGGGQGYEQYF.

The table lists this clonotype with many counts. The chain combines TRBV7-9 with TRBJ1-5; 7 nucleotides match TRBD1. V was clipped by 5 bases and J by 3 bases; unmatched bases: 4. Germline values: CDR1 SEHNR, CDR2 FQNEAQ (reference sequence). The CDR3 length is 14 residues. Written as DNA, the CDR3 is TGTGCCAGCAGCCAAGACAGGGACAATCAGCCCCAGCATTTT. This sequence encodes CASSQDRDNQPQHF.

This clonotype has at least ten counts. V usage is TRBV2 and J usage is TRBJ1-1; the D gene is possibly TRBD1 (5 bases). The V gene lost 7 bases and the J gene lost 4 bases, with 25 bases spanning the gap. The CDR3 spans 17 residues. Germline values: CDR1 SNHLY, CDR2 FYNNEI. CDR3 coding DNA: TGTGCCAGCATCGATCCCTGGGTCAGGGAGATGGGCACTGAAGCTTTCTTT. It translates to CASIDPWVREMGTEAFF.

The chain is built from TRBV2 and TRBJ1-3; 7 nucleotides match TRBD1. The CDR3 loop spans 15 amino acids. After removal of 6 bases from V and 4 bases from J, the junction contained 9 bases not matched to a gene. Germline V gives CDR1 SNHLY, CDR2 FYNNEI. The CDR3 protein is CASRRDTGAGNTIYF. DNA for the CDR3: TGTGCCAGCAGGCGAGATACAGGGGCCGGAAACACCATATATTTT. The variable domain in full, with the rest retrieved from reference TRBV2 and TRBJ1-3, is EPEVTQTPSHQVTQMGQEVILRCVPISNHLYFYWYRQILGQKVEFLVSFYNNEISEKSEIFDDQFSVERPDGSNFTLKIRSTKLEDSAMYFCASRRDTGAGNTIYFGEGSWLTVV.

The chain is built from TRBV2 and TRBJ1-2, with 8 bases identical to TRBD1. CDR3 length: 14 amino acids. CDR1 is SNHLY, CDR2 FYNNEI, per germline. V trimming: 10 bases; J trimming: 2 bases; junction bases outside the gene matches: 9. CDR3 nucleotides: TGTGCCACCGGCCGACAGGGGATGAACTATGGCTACACCTTC. Translated, it gives CATGRQGMNYGYTF.

This chain connects TRBV9 to TRBJ2-7, with 10 bases aligning to TRBD2. The germline V gene has CDR1 SGDLS and CDR2 YYNGEE. The CDR3 sequence is 16 residues long. The junction had 8 bases not matched to a gene; V was cut back by 4 bases and J by 1 base. CDR3 protein: CASSPSGTSASYEQYF. Written as DNA, the CDR3 is TGTGCCAGCAGCCCCTCCGGGACTAGCGCGTCCTACGAGCAGTACTTC.

This clonotype was seen a few times. V and J are TRBV5-6 and TRBJ2-5, with a tentative D call TRBD2 (6 bases). The CDR3 is made up of 14 amino acids. Between the trimmed V and J ends, which lost 4 bases and 1 base, there was a span of 11 bases. Germline V gene data show CDR1 as SGHDT and CDR2 as YYEEEE. In nucleotides, the CDR3 is TGTGCCAGCAGCCCCGGTAGCGGCCAAGAGACCCAGTACTTC. Residues: CASSPGSGQETQYF. Supplemented by reference TRBV5-6 and TRBJ2-5, the full variable domain reads DAGVTQSPTHLIKTRGQQVTLRCSPKSGHDTVSWYQQALGQGPQFIFQYYEEEERQRGNFPDRFSGHQFPNYSSELNVNALLLGDSALYLCASSPGSGQETQYFGPGTRLLVL.